The 10 T cell receptor beta chains below were found in one sample sequenced in a study of cytomegalovirus exposure and HLA in healthy donors. A multiplex PCR was run with 60 Vbeta primers and 13 Jbeta primers. Profiled with immunoSEQ multiplex PCR; TCRdb holds only in-frame clones, not every one. In the table there are 150,000 to 200,000 clones, around four fifths of which are singletons. Sequencing was carried out using PBMCs. These receptors were taken from a man aged 18 to 35 in good health and CMV-seropositive.

This clone was counted a single time. V gene TRBV28 combines with J gene TRBJ2-4; possibly TRBD2 for D (5 bases). From germline, CDR1 is MDHEN and CDR2 SYDVKM. The CDR3 runs 18 residues. The germline V and J ends were trimmed by 4 bases and 1 base, with 20 bases remaining between them. CDR3 residues: CASSSEDLLGRAKNIQYF. DNA for the CDR3: TGTGCCAGCAGTTCGGAGGACCTTCTCGGCCGGGCCAAAAACATTCAGTACTTC.

The rearrangement uses TRBV20-1 and TRBJ1-2, with 8 bases lining up with TRBD1. V dropped 0 bases and J dropped 10; count of bases not matched to a gene: 1. CDR3 length: 11 residues. The germline V gene encodes CDR1 DFQATT and CDR2 SNEGSKA (reference sequence). DNA of the CDR3: TGCAGTGCTAGAGAGGGACAGGTCTACACCTTC. It yields the protein CSAREGQVYTF.

This clone showed up just a few times. This sequence joins TRBV29-1 and TRBJ1-2, with D possibly TRBD1 on 6 matching bases. The V end lost 2 bases, the J end lost 5 bases, and 15 bases lay between the germline ends. Germline CDR1 SQVTM, CDR2 ANQGSEA. This CDR3 contains 14 residues. CDR3 loop: CSVERRGTEYGYTF. In DNA form, the CDR3 reads TGCAGCGTTGAACGAAGGGGGACGGAGTATGGCTACACCTTC.

This chain connects TRBV6-5 to TRBJ2-7; 8 nucleotides align to TRBD2. The CDR3 spans 15 residues. Losses at the gene ends were 5 bases for V and 1 base for J; bases not matched to a gene: 7. CDR1 is MNHEY and CDR2 is SVGAGI in the germline V gene. The CDR3 region is CASSHERGLSYEQYF. Written as DNA, the CDR3 is TGTGCCAGCAGTCACGAGCGGGGGCTTTCCTACGAGCAGTACTTC.

The V call is TRBV5-1, the J call TRBJ2-3; possible D gene TRBD2, 5 bases. The CDR3 contains 14 residues. Germline CDR1 and CDR2: SGHRS and YFSETQ. Trimming took 0 bases from V and 5 from J, leaving 10 bases between them. The CDR3 reads CASSLGRGQDTQYF. In DNA, the CDR3 is TGCGCCAGCAGCTTGGGGAGAGGGCAAGATACGCAGTATTTT.

The chain employs TRBV11-2 and TRBJ1-1; D unresolved. The CDR3 consists of 12 residues. The V end lost 5 bases, the J end lost 4 bases, and 8 bases lay between the germline ends. CDR1 is SGHAT, CDR2 FQNNGV, per germline. The CDR3 sequence is CASSPDFTEAFF. The CDR3 DNA is TGTGCCAGCAGCCCAGACTTCACTGAAGCTTTCTTT.

This chain joins TRBV5-4 and TRBJ2-3; 10 bases fit TRBD2. The CDR3 covers 17 residues. V lost 0 bases and J lost 3; bases outside the gene matches: 7. Germline lookup yields CDR1 SGHNT and CDR2 YYREEE (reference sequence). This chain's CDR3 is CASSLAPSGSVTDTQYF. The DNA for the CDR3 is TGTGCCAGCAGCTTGGCCCCTAGCGGGAGCGTTACAGATACGCAGTATTTT.

This clone has just a few counts. The CDR3: CASSWDRGARNEQFF. DNA for the CDR3: TGCGCCAGCAGCTGGGATCGGGGGGCGAGGAATGAGCAGTTCTTC. V usage is TRBV5-1 and J usage is TRBJ2-1; tentatively, D is TRBD2 (7 bases). V was pared by 3 bases and J by 7 bases, with 17 bases between. Per germline, CDR1 SGHRS and CDR2 YFSETQ. The CDR3 totals 15 residues.

The rearrangement links TRBV7-2 to TRBJ2-7; D is unresolved. V was shortened by 3 bases and J by 2 bases, with 5 bases between the two germline ends. This CDR3 is 12 amino acids long. The germline CDR1 and CDR2 sequences are SGHTA and FQGNSA. The DNA for the CDR3 is TGTGCCAGCAGCTTTAACACCTACGAGCAGTACTTC. It specifies CASSFNTYEQYF. The variable domain in full, completed from reference TRBV7-2 and TRBJ2-7, reads GAGVSQSPSNKVTEKGKDVELRCDPISGHTALYWYRQSLGQGLEFLIYFQGNSAPDKSGLPSDRFSAERTGGSVSTLTIQRTQQEDSAVYLCASSFNTYEQYFGPGTRLTVT.

This chain's CDR3 is CASGLLVGQGTGNTIYF. CDR3 DNA: TGTGCTAGTGGTTTACTCGTGGGACAGGGGACTGGAAACACCATATATTTT. The genes are TRBV12-5 and TRBJ1-3, with 10 bases that match TRBD1. After removal of 3 bases from V and 2 bases from J, the junction contained 7 bases not matched to a gene. In germline, CDR1 is LGHNT, CDR2 FRNRAP. The CDR3 extends over 17 amino acids.